Below, 2 T cell receptor beta chains from the same sample are listed, as sequenced in a study of neoadjuvant anti-PD-1 for oral cavity cancer. Data came from immunoSEQ multiplex PCR; TCRdb stores just in-frame clones and leaves some out. This sample carries approximately 68,000 clones, 86% of them seen once, and the ten largest clones take around 2.7%. The time point is: after neoadjuvant nivolumab, at surgical resection. The sequenced sample was PBMCs, obtained after nivolumab (anti-PD-1) treatment. The receptor source for this set is a person aged 35 to 85 with oral cavity squamous cell carcinoma.

This clone was recorded once. In DNA form, the CDR3 reads TGTGCCAGCAGCTTAAGGCGGCTATTGGGGCCCCAGCATTTT. Translated, it gives CASSLRRLLGPQHF. The V and J genes are TRBV13 and TRBJ1-5; no clear D gene. The V end lost 2 bases, the J end lost 9 bases, and 14 bases lay between the germline ends. In germline, CDR1 is PRHDT, CDR2 FYEKMQ (reference sequence). The CDR3 is 14 amino acids.

J is TRBJ2-5 and V is TRBV10-3; TRBD1 matches at 9 bases. Per germline, CDR1 ENHRY and CDR2 SYGVKD. Trimming removed 4 bases from V and 4 bases from J; junction bases left unmatched: 4. This CDR3 spans 14 amino acids. Here the CDR3 reads CAISVDRGGETQYF. CDR3 nucleotide sequence: TGTGCCATCAGTGTGGACAGGGGCGGAGAGACCCAGTACTTC.